This T cell receptor (beta chain) was identified in a study of CD8 T cells in ankylosing spondylitis. Study-wide results and caveats: Among TCR beta sequences, a motif of 7 to 9 highly homologous variants appeared characteristic of ankylosing spondylitis blood. Disease-associated clonotypes exhibited CD8+ identity and were relatively infrequent in peripheral blood. Reports say disease-linked clones showed up significantly more in matched ankylosing spondylitis synovial fluid. In reactive arthritis synovial fluid and blood, some motif variants had been reported before.

The CDR3 loop spans 12 amino acids. V was trimmed by 5 bases and J by 4 bases, leaving 9 bases between them. In its sample, this clonotype was seen many times. Its antigen is undetermined. 5'-RACE, quantitative and with molecular barcodes, yielded the TCR beta libraries. TCRdb recomputed calls from the 5' RACE reads with MiXCR, one row per CDR3 protein. The sample shows roughly 700,000 distinct CDR3 sequences, over 15% of them seen only once. Sequencing input: blood, either unsorted or a sorted T cell fraction (not recorded which). This TCR was sampled from a male donor with ankylosing spondylitis. The V and J genes are TRBV12-3 or TRBV12-4 and TRBJ2-7; D perhaps matches TRBD1 (5 bases). The CDR3 loop reads CASSPTGYEQYF. The CDR3 DNA sequence: TGTGCCAGCAGTCCCACAGGTTACGAGCAGTACTTC.